Listed here are 20 T cell receptor beta chains from one sample, sequenced in a study of T cell repertoires and HLA-DP antigens (dated by TCRdb to 2016 to 2019). Libraries were constructed by the immunoSEQ multiplex PCR assay. TCRdb holds this immuneACCESS table with in-frame rearrangements only. Some clones are missing; in checked studies, unresolved V genes explain under half, and the rest has no known cause. The sample has around 90,000 clones on record, about 89% of them singletons. In total, the top ten clones hold roughly 1.6% of the sample. No antigen is known for these receptors. Sequenced input: CD4+ T cells from PBMCs. The receptors stem from a man over 45 in good health and CMV-seronegative.

V is TRBV5-1 and J is TRBJ1-3; a possible D gene is TRBD1 (6 bases). CDR1 and CDR2 from the germline V gene are SGHRS and YFSETQ. The CDR3 runs 16 residues. V lost 0 bases to trimming and J lost 1 base, with 11 bases between them. The CDR3 bases are TGCGCCAGCAGCTTGGCGAGGGGGGCTTCTGGAAACACCATATATTTT. This gives the protein CASSLARGASGNTIYF.

The chain is built from TRBV5-4 and TRBJ1-1; a possible D gene is TRBD1 (5 bases). Germline loops: CDR1 SGHNT, CDR2 YYREEE (reference sequence). The CDR3 runs 14 residues. V was cut by 0 bases and J by 0 bases, with 6 bases left in between. The CDR3 DNA sequence: TGTGCCAGCAGCTTGGGGGGGTTGAACACTGAAGCTTTCTTT. Its translation is CASSLGGLNTEAFF. Full variable domain (outside the CDR3, taken from reference TRBV5-4 and TRBJ1-1): ETGVTQSPTHLIKTRGQQVTLRCSSQSGHNTVSWYQQALGQGPQFIFQYYREEENGRGNFPPRFSGLQFPNYSSELNVNALELDDSALYLCASSLGGLNTEAFFGQGTRLTVV.

V gene TRBV7-8 combines with J gene TRBJ2-3; 8 positions match TRBD1. V lost 5 bases, J lost 3 bases, and 13 bases stayed unmatched. This CDR3 has 17 amino acids. Germline V gene lookup returns CDR1 SGHVS and CDR2 FQNEAQ. CDR3 sequence reads: CASSPPRTGSGTDTQYF. The DNA of the CDR3 is TGTGCCAGCAGCCCACCGCGGACAGGGAGTGGGACAGATACGCAGTATTTT.

The rearrangement uses TRBV5-1 and TRBJ2-1; TRBD2 agrees at 9 bases. Germline V lookup: CDR1 SGHRS, CDR2 YFSETQ. This CDR3 spans 20 amino acids. J gave up 6 bases and V 0 bases, and 19 bases lay outside the gene matches. The CDR3 DNA sequence: TGCGCCAGCAGCTTGGCCGGTCTTGGCGGGAGGGCCTCAGTTACCAATGAGCAGTTCTTC. Protein: CASSLAGLGGRASVTNEQFF. The complete variable domain, with remaining parts taken from reference TRBV5-1 and TRBJ2-1, reads KAGVTQTPRYLIKTRGQQVTLSCSPISGHRSVSWYQQTPGQGLQFLFEYFSETQRNKGNFPGRFSGRQFSNSRSEMNVSTLELGDSALYLCASSLAGLGGRASVTNEQFFGPGTRLTVL.

This chain joins TRBV2 and TRBJ2-6; the match to TRBD2 covers 9 bases. Germline loops: CDR1 SNHLY, CDR2 FYNNEI. The CDR3 loop spans 15 amino acids. The V segment lost 10 bases and the J segment 0 bases; nucleotides outside the gene matches: 4. CDR3 nucleotides: TGTGCCACCGGCGGGGGGGACTCTGGGGCCAACGTCCTGACTTTC. It yields the protein CATGGGDSGANVLTF.

Only one count was recorded for this clone. This rearrangement joins TRBV6-4 to TRBJ2-3; 8 bases are a match to TRBD2. Germline CDR1 is MRHNA and CDR2 is SNTAGT. The CDR3 runs 14 residues. V dropped 4 bases and J dropped 7; count of bases not matched to a gene: 7. The CDR3 spells CASSAELADYTQYF. DNA of the CDR3: TGTGCCAGCAGTGCAGAACTAGCGGATTATACGCAGTATTTT.

In this sample, this clone turned up once. V gene TRBV4-1 combines with J gene TRBJ1-5; 10 bases line up with TRBD1. This CDR3 contains 14 residues. Trimming took 4 bases from V and 11 from J; bases not matched to a gene: 8. Germline V gene sequence: CDR1 MGHRA, CDR2 YSYEKL. The CDR3 DNA is TGCGCCAGCAGCCCCAGACAGGGGGCGCTCACCCAGCATTTT. Protein product: CASSPRQGALTQHF.

The J gene is TRBJ1-1, the V gene TRBV25-1, with D possibly TRBD1 on 6 matching bases. Between the trimmed V and J ends, which lost 3 bases and 11 bases, there was a span of 10 bases. The germline V gene encodes CDR1 MGHDK and CDR2 SYGVNS. This CDR3 has 11 residues. The CDR3, as DNA: TGTGCCAGCAGTGATACAGGGAGGGCTTTCTTT. Amino acids: CASSDTGRAFF.

The rearrangement uses TRBV28 and TRBJ2-3, with D perhaps matching TRBD2 (6 bases). This CDR3 is built from 15 residues. The V and J ends lost 5 bases and 3 bases respectively, with 15 bases between them. Germline CDR1 reads MDHEN; CDR2 reads SYDVKM. DNA of the CDR3: TGTGCCAGCAGTGGGCATGGAGGGCCTACAGATACGCAGTATTTT. Protein sequence: CASSGHGGPTDTQYF.

This chain connects TRBV19 to TRBJ1-6; D perhaps matches TRBD1 (6 bases). Germline assignment: CDR1 LNHDA and CDR2 SQIVND (reference sequence). The V end was cut by 9 bases, the J end by 8 bases, with 17 bases between. The length of the CDR3 is 14 residues. For the CDR3, the DNA is TGTGCCAGGACAGGCTTAGAGTTAGATTCACCCCTCCACTTT. This gives the protein CARTGLELDSPLHF.

The J gene is TRBJ2-3, the V gene TRBV2; D remains unclear. CDR1 and CDR2 from the germline V gene are SNHLY and FYNNEI. The V and J ends lost 3 bases and 6 bases respectively, with 22 bases between them. CDR3 length: 17 residues. The CDR3 region is CASSEAQTRTSPDTQYF. CDR3 nucleotide sequence: TGTGCCAGCAGTGAGGCCCAAACCCGGACCTCGCCCGATACGCAGTATTTT.

The chain is built from TRBV7-9 and TRBJ2-1; D possibly matches TRBD1 or TRBD2 (5 bases each). The CDR3 has 15 residues. Germline CDR1 is SEHNR and CDR2 is FQNEAQ (reference sequence). V lost 2 bases and J lost 8, with 16 bases in between. CDR3 DNA: TGTGCCAGCAGCTTATCGGGACCCCCAGGCGATGAGCAGTTCTTC. Amino acid sequence: CASSLSGPPGDEQFF.

The genes are TRBV5-8 and TRBJ2-1; D is unresolved. This CDR3 region has 14 residues. Germline V gene sequence: CDR1 SGHTS, CDR2 YDEGEE. The V gene lost 4 bases and the J gene lost 5 bases, with 13 bases spanning the gap. CDR3 coding DNA: TGTGCCAGCAGCACCGCTCAGGCCCACAATGAGCAGTTCTTC. Its translation is CASSTAQAHNEQFF.

This chain's CDR3 is CASSKYRALNMNTEAFF. CDR3 DNA sequence: TGTGCCAGCAGCAAATACCGAGCCCTTAATATGAACACTGAAGCTTTCTTT. The J gene is TRBJ1-1, the V gene TRBV5-8, with D unclear. Germline CDR1 reads SGHTS; CDR2 reads YDEGEE. The CDR3 length is 17 residues. The V gene lost 4 bases and the J gene lost 0 bases, with 19 bases spanning the gap.

A note on this clone: The conserved closing phenylalanine or tryptophan is absent in this CDR3, likely reflecting a read error. V is TRBV19 and J is TRBJ1-1, with D uncertain. This CDR3 has 12 amino acids. Trimming removed 6 bases at V and 11 bases at J, with 16 bases between. The germline V gene has CDR1 LNHDA and CDR2 SQIVND (reference sequence). CDR3 sequence reads: CASSPQDGEAFL. The CDR3 DNA follows: TGTGCCAGTAGCCCCCAGGACGGAGAGGCTTTCCTT.

This chain joins TRBV5-1 and TRBJ2-7; D uncertain. Germline-derived CDR1 and CDR2 are SGHRS and YFSETQ. With 0 bases removed from V and 5 bases from J, the gap between germline ends came to 12 bases. The CDR3 contains 14 residues. In nucleotides, the CDR3 is TGCGCCAGCAGCTTGGAAACCCACGGACACGAGCAGTACTTC. Protein: CASSLETHGHEQYF.

This clone was seen only a few times. The chain carries TRBV7-8 and TRBJ2-7; 12 bases line up with TRBD2. There are 15 residues in the CDR3. From germline, CDR1 is SGHVS and CDR2 FQNEAQ. Unmatched junction bases numbered 4, after V lost 5 bases and J lost 2 bases. The chain's CDR3 is CASSPLAGGAYEQYF. CDR3 coding DNA: TGTGCCAGCAGCCCGCTAGCGGGGGGGGCCTACGAGCAGTACTTC.

V is TRBV7-2 and J is TRBJ1-2; no firm D call. The CDR3 length is 16 residues. Deletions cut 1 base from V and 5 bases from J, with 17 bases between. Germline V CDR1 and CDR2: SGHTA, FQGNSA. CDR3: CASSLEAVGLGYGYTF. In DNA form, the CDR3 reads TGTGCCAGCAGCTTAGAGGCGGTAGGATTAGGGTATGGCTACACCTTC.

V gene TRBV4-2 combines with J gene TRBJ1-5; D gene ambiguous. CDR3 size: 16 residues. The V end lost 0 bases, the J end lost 2 bases, and 11 bases lay between the germline ends. Looked up from germline, CDR1 is LGHNA and CDR2 is YNFKEQ. The CDR3 loop reads CASSQEMRAGNQPQHF. For the CDR3, the DNA is TGTGCCAGCAGCCAAGAGATGAGGGCAGGCAATCAGCCCCAGCATTTT.

This chain joins TRBV28 and TRBJ2-1; 11 bases fit TRBD2. This CDR3 comprises 12 residues. Germline CDR1 and CDR2: MDHEN and SYDVKM. In nucleotides, the CDR3 is TGTGCGACTAGCGGGAATTTCAATGAGCAGTTCTTC. Encoded protein: CATSGNFNEQFF.